These 19 T cell receptor beta chains originate from one sample sequenced in a study of blood T cell repertoires in COVID-19. The repertoire was sequenced with immunoSEQ multiplex PCR; TCRdb's copy has only in-frame clones and lacks some. The sample lists roughly 500,000 clones; 85% to 90% were seen once. The source material was PBMCs or T cells enriched from blood (not recorded which). The origin of the receptors is a woman aged 40 to 55 who had recovered from COVID-19.

The V and J genes are TRBV7-8 and TRBJ2-7; D may be TRBD2 (6 bases). Per the germline V gene, CDR1 is SGHVS and CDR2 is FQNEAQ. V lost 2 bases and J lost 1, with 9 bases in between. This CDR3 is built from 14 residues. The CDR3 nucleotides are TGTGCCAGCAGCTTATTAGCGGCTTCCTACGAGCAGTACTTC. Its translation: CASSLLAASYEQYF.

V usage is TRBV7-2 and J usage is TRBJ1-1; D uncertain. This CDR3 region has 15 residues. V lost 5 bases and J 1 base, leaving 14 bases between the germline ends. Per germline, CDR1 SGHTA and CDR2 FQGNSA. CDR3 loop: CASSRLITRNTEAFF. CDR3 DNA: TGTGCCAGCAGCAGACTTATCACCCGGAACACTGAAGCTTTCTTT.

The chain uses TRBV7-9 and TRBJ1-5; TRBD1 matches 9 bases. Unmatched junction bases numbered 7, after V lost 6 bases and J lost 4 bases. Germline CDR1 is SEHNR and CDR2 is FQNEAQ (reference sequence). The length of the CDR3 is 15 residues. The CDR3 region is CASSLQGARNQPQHF. The CDR3 region has the DNA TGTGCCAGCAGTTTACAGGGGGCACGGAATCAGCCCCAGCATTTT.

The V gene is TRBV7-8, the J gene TRBJ2-7, with D maybe TRBD1 (6 bases). CDR1 SGHVS and CDR2 FQNEAQ come from the germline V gene. V dropped 1 base and J dropped 2 bases, with 21 bases sitting between them. The length of the CDR3 is 18 residues. This CDR3 reads CASSLVDRYGQKPYEQYF. In DNA form, the CDR3 reads TGTGCCAGCAGCTTAGTGGACAGATATGGGCAGAAGCCCTACGAGCAGTACTTC.

The chain joins TRBV18 to TRBJ2-5; D ambiguous. The CDR3 covers 13 residues. With 2 bases removed from V and 1 base from J, the gap between germline ends came to 5 bases. CDR1 is KGHSH, CDR2 LQKENI, per germline. Here the CDR3 reads CASSPILQETQYF. As DNA, the CDR3 is TGTGCCAGCTCACCAATCCTCCAAGAGACCCAGTACTTC.

The chain recombines TRBV7-2 with TRBJ1-2; tentatively, D is TRBD1 (5 bases). The CDR3 length is 13 residues. CDR1 is SGHTA, CDR2 FQGNSA, per germline. Trimming left V 3 bases short and J 7 bases short, with 12 bases between. CDR3 amino acids: CASSFRVDSGYTF. CDR3 DNA sequence: TGTGCCAGCAGCTTCAGGGTAGATTCTGGCTACACCTTC.

V gene TRBV10-3 combines with J gene TRBJ1-2; TRBD1 is a possible D gene (6 bases). This CDR3 spans 15 amino acids. Germline-derived CDR1 and CDR2 are ENHRY and SYGVKD. The germline V and J ends were trimmed by 10 bases and 0 bases, with 18 bases remaining between them. CDR3 coding DNA: TGTGCCAGCAGCCGGGACATCCCCCCTAACTATGGCTACACCTTC. As protein: CASSRDIPPNYGYTF.

This clone was seen a few times. The DNA for the CDR3 is TGCGCCAGCAGTGAGTTTAGGGGGCCGTACACAGATACGCAGTATTTT. As protein: CASSEFRGPYTDTQYF. V usage is TRBV10-1 and J usage is TRBJ2-3; the match to TRBD1 covers 7 bases. CDR1 is WNHNN and CDR2 is SYGVQD in the germline V gene (reference sequence). The CDR3 loop spans 16 amino acids. V shed 1 base, J shed 2 bases, and the junction held 6 bases outside the gene matches.

The gene calls are TRBV7-9 and TRBJ1-5; 8 nucleotides line up with TRBD1. CDR3 size: 17 residues. V lost 0 bases to trimming and J lost 2 bases; unmatched junction nucleotides: 6. Per germline, CDR1 SEHNR and CDR2 FQNEAQ (reference sequence). The CDR3, as DNA: TGTGCCAGCAGCTTAGCCGAACAGGGGGTTGGCAATCAGCCCCAGCATTTT. Protein sequence: CASSLAEQGVGNQPQHF.

This clone was detected only once. The V and J genes are TRBV6-2 or TRBV6-3 and TRBJ2-7; TRBD2 matches at 9 bases. The CDR3 contains 15 residues. The germline V gene encodes CDR1 MNHEY and CDR2 SVGEGT. Germline trimming cut 6 bases from V and 4 bases from J; bases unmatched to any gene: 10. CDR3 nucleotide sequence: TGTGCCAGCAGCTCCGGGACTAGCTATGGGTACGAGCAGTACTTC. Residues: CASSSGTSYGYEQYF.

This clone was seen a single time. The DNA of the CDR3 is TGTGCCAGCAGGGCACCCCGGGGAGAGACCCAGTACTTC. Protein product: CASRAPRGETQYF. The gene calls are TRBV12-3 or TRBV12-4 and TRBJ2-5; tentative D call: TRBD2 (5 bases). The CDR3 runs to 13 residues. V was trimmed by 6 bases and J by 4 bases, leaving 12 bases between them.

J is TRBJ1-5 and V is TRBV5-1, with D possibly TRBD1 on 6 matching bases. Germline CDR1 and CDR2: SGHRS and YFSETQ. The CDR3 is 13 amino acids. Trimming shortened V by 0 bases and J by 7 bases, and 8 bases separated the two germline ends. The CDR3 region has the DNA TGCGCCAGCAGCTTGGGGACAGACCAGCCCCAGCATTTT. Translated: CASSLGTDQPQHF.

The chain is built from TRBV7-2 and TRBJ1-6, with D perhaps TRBD1 (5 bases). Looked up from germline, CDR1 is SGHTA and CDR2 is FQGNSA. The CDR3 runs 15 residues. Trimming pared 1 base from V and 7 bases from J, leaving 11 bases between. Here the CDR3 reads CASSLDRSENSPLHF. The DNA for the CDR3 is TGTGCCAGCAGCTTAGACAGGTCGGAAAATTCACCCCTCCACTTT.

V is TRBV4-2 and J is TRBJ2-7, with no clear D. The CDR3 consists of 13 residues. Germline V lookup: CDR1 LGHNA, CDR2 YNFKEQ. V was pared by 3 bases and J by 6 bases, with 12 bases between. The CDR3 nucleotides read TGTGCCAGCAGCCACACCGGTGGTCTCGAGCAGTACTTC. Protein: CASSHTGGLEQYF.

V is TRBV5-4 and J is TRBJ1-2; TRBD1 matches 9 bases. This CDR3 region has 15 residues. J lost 8 bases, V lost 4 bases, and 12 bases had no gene match. Germline V gives CDR1 SGHNT, CDR2 YYREEE (reference sequence). The CDR3 coding sequence is TGTGCCAGCAGCCCCTCGGGACAGGGCGAGAGGGGCTACACCTTC. This codes for CASSPSGQGERGYTF.

This chain uses TRBV11-2 with TRBJ1-2, with D perhaps matching TRBD1 (5 bases). V lost 5 bases and J 2 bases, leaving 15 bases between the germline ends. The CDR3 totals 15 residues. The germline gives CDR1 SGHAT, CDR2 FQNNGV. CDR3 DNA: TGTGCCAGCAGCCCCAGGCAGGGTGGAAACTATGGCTACACCTTC. Its translation: CASSPRQGGNYGYTF.

The rearrangement joins TRBV19 to TRBJ2-5; 10 nucleotides match TRBD1. Germline assignment: CDR1 LNHDA and CDR2 SQIVND (reference sequence). The trim removed 1 base at V and 5 bases at J, leaving 10 bases unmatched. CDR3 size: 17 residues. The CDR3 nucleotides are TGTGCCAGTAGTATAGGAAGAGTCGGGACAGGGGATGAGACCCAGTACTTC. Protein sequence: CASSIGRVGTGDETQYF.

The sample holds one count of this clone. The chain employs TRBV7-2 and TRBJ2-7; D perhaps matches TRBD2 (5 bases). CDR1 is SGHTA, CDR2 FQGNSA, per germline. Trimming stripped 4 bases from V and 3 bases from J, with 16 bases between. The CDR3 contains 15 residues. The CDR3 is CASSSFTGDGYEQYF. CDR3 nucleotide sequence: TGTGCCAGCAGCTCCTTCACCGGGGATGGCTACGAGCAGTACTTC. Together with reference TRBV7-2 and TRBJ2-7, the CDR3 gives the full variable domain: GAGVSQSPSNKVTEKGKDVELRCDPISGHTALYWYRQSLGQGLEFLIYFQGNSAPDKSGLPSDRFSAERTGGSVSTLTIQRTQQEDSAVYLCASSSFTGDGYEQYFGPGTRLTVT.

The V call is TRBV4-2, the J call TRBJ1-2; TRBD1 agrees at 9 bases. Trimming took 0 bases from V and 8 from J; bases not matched to a gene: 4. The CDR3 loop spans 14 amino acids. Germline V gene sequence: CDR1 LGHNA, CDR2 YNFKEQ. In DNA form, the CDR3 reads TGTGCCAGCAGCCAAGACGGGACAGGGTTCGGCTACACCTTC. Its translation: CASSQDGTGFGYTF.